Listed here are 20 T cell receptor beta chains from one sample, sequenced in a study of blood T cells in healthy people across ages. The authors ran a second PCR of roughly 6 to 12 cycles using a sample-barcoded 5' primer and a J-beta primer mix. TCRdb ran MiXCR on the 5' RACE reads and lists one entry per CDR3 protein. Of just over 800,000 distinct CDR3 sequences listed, 62% are singletons. The sequencing sample was made of blood. These receptors were obtained from a young man in good health.

The V gene is TRBV20-1, the J gene TRBJ1-2; D perhaps matches TRBD1 (6 bases). CDR1 is DFQATT, CDR2 SNEGSKA, per germline (reference sequence). Trimming cost V 3 bases and J 6 bases, with 20 bases left between them. The CDR3 is 15 amino acids. The chain's CDR3 is CSASDPRQETNGYTF. The CDR3 coding sequence is TGCAGTGCTAGTGACCCCCGACAGGAAACCAATGGCTACACCTTC.

The rearrangement uses TRBV9 and TRBJ2-3; D may be TRBD1 or TRBD2 (5 bases each). Germline CDR1 SGDLS, CDR2 YYNGEE. This CDR3 is 16 amino acids long. V was shortened by 4 bases and J by 2 bases, with 17 bases between the two germline ends. The CDR3 protein is CASSPGTGRATDTQYF. CDR3 sequence (DNA): TGTGCCAGCAGCCCCGGGACCGGACGGGCCACAGATACGCAGTATTTT.

The chain has TRBV27 and TRBJ2-1; D unclear. CDR1 is MNHEY and CDR2 is SMNVEV in the germline V gene (reference sequence). This CDR3 region has 13 residues. The V end lost 3 bases, the J end lost 7 bases, and 10 bases lay between the germline ends. In nucleotides, the CDR3 is TGTGCCAGCAGTTTTGAGGAACGGAATGAGCAGTTCTTC. Residues: CASSFEERNEQFF.

This rearrangement joins TRBV5-1 to TRBJ2-3; D might be TRBD2 (6 bases). This CDR3 comprises 15 residues. Between the trimmed V and J ends, which lost 1 base and 2 bases, there was a span of 11 bases. Looked up from germline, CDR1 is SGHRS and CDR2 is YFSETQ. The chain's CDR3 is CASSLSGLLTDTQYF. The DNA of the CDR3 is TGCGCCAGCAGCTTGTCTGGACTACTCACAGATACGCAGTATTTT.

V is TRBV7-2 and J is TRBJ2-3; tentative D call: TRBD1 (6 bases). This CDR3 spans 14 amino acids. V was clipped by 3 bases and J by 3 bases, with 10 bases between them. From germline, CDR1 is SGHTA and CDR2 FQGNSA. The CDR3 DNA is TGTGCCAGCAGCTTCAGGGGTACAACAGATACGCAGTATTTT. Its protein is CASSFRGTTDTQYF.

The table lists this clonotype with a few counts. The chain links TRBV6-6 to TRBJ2-5, with TRBD1 matching 7 bases. The CDR3 is 15 residues long. V lost 8 bases, J lost 5 bases, and 14 bases stayed unmatched. Germline CDR1 is MNHNY and CDR2 is SVGAGI (reference sequence). The CDR3 sequence: CASSQSPGQMETQYF. CDR3 DNA sequence: TGTGCCAGCTCTCAATCCCCGGGACAGATGGAGACCCAGTACTTC.

The V and J genes are TRBV7-9 and TRBJ1-2, with D unclear. Trimming took 5 bases from V and 3 from J, leaving 19 bases between them. Germline V gene sequence: CDR1 SEHNR, CDR2 FQNEAQ (reference sequence). The CDR3 has 16 residues. The CDR3 sequence: CASSTRTDLIDYGYTF. The CDR3 region has the DNA TGTGCCAGCAGCACTCGGACGGATCTGATAGACTATGGCTACACCTTC.

The V gene is TRBV7-3, the J gene TRBJ2-3; 7 nucleotides match TRBD1. Germline V gene data show CDR1 as SGHTA and CDR2 as FQGTGA. The CDR3 consists of 16 residues. The junction had 6 bases not matched to a gene; V was cut back by 3 bases and J by 0 bases. The CDR3 is CASSFQPGQSTDTQYF. In nucleotides, the CDR3 is TGTGCCAGCAGCTTCCAACCGGGACAGAGCACAGATACGCAGTATTTT.

V and J are TRBV6-6 and TRBJ2-1; 7 bases align to TRBD2. CDR1 and CDR2 (germline): MNHNY, SVGAGI (reference sequence). The CDR3 has 15 residues. J gave up 4 bases and V 5 bases, and 8 bases lay outside the gene matches. DNA for the CDR3: TGTGCCAGCAGTGGCTTGGGGGGGGGTTACAATGAGCAGTTCTTC. It yields the protein CASSGLGGGYNEQFF.

Notes on this clonotype: A clone one base away is much larger, so this may be a read error. CDR3 in DNA: TGTGCCAGCAGCGTAGAAGCAGCCGAAGAGACCCAGTACTTC. This gives the protein CASSVEAAEETQYF. V and J are TRBV9 and TRBJ2-5, with unresolved D. This CDR3 comprises 14 residues. Trimming took off 0 bases at V and 3 bases at J, with 9 bases between the two ends. CDR1 SGDLS and CDR2 YYNGEE come from the germline V gene.

The J gene is TRBJ2-5, the V gene TRBV7-9; a weak D match, TRBD2 (5 bases). The length of the CDR3 is 14 residues. With 5 bases removed from V and 2 bases from J, the gap between germline ends came to 12 bases. Germline V gives CDR1 SEHNR, CDR2 FQNEAQ (reference sequence). The CDR3 protein is CASSPGLNQETQYF. The CDR3 DNA is TGTGCCAGCAGCCCCGGACTGAATCAAGAGACCCAGTACTTC.

The chain links TRBV29-1 to TRBJ2-5, with 7 bases that match TRBD1. The assigned J gene may be wrong: the sequence end matches TRBJ2-7 better. Germline CDR1 SQVTM, CDR2 ANQGSEA. There are 14 residues in the CDR3. The CDR3 nucleotides read TGCAGCGTAGATACCGGGACAGCTACCTACGAGCAGTACTTC. The encoded protein is CSVDTGTATYEQYF.

This clonotype was seen many times. This sequence joins TRBV10-3 and TRBJ2-6; 12 bases line up with TRBD1. Germline loops: CDR1 ENHRY, CDR2 SYGVKD. J was trimmed by 0 bases and V by 6 bases; bases with no gene match: 12. The CDR3 has 20 residues. CDR3 in amino acids: CAIRGGQGAVLNSGANVLTF. DNA of the CDR3: TGTGCCATCAGGGGGGGACAGGGGGCGGTGCTAAACTCTGGGGCCAACGTCCTGACTTTC.

This clonotype was counted ten times or more. J is TRBJ2-7 and V is TRBV10-3; weak D call: TRBD2 (7 bases). CDR1 and CDR2 (germline): ENHRY, SYGVKD. Trimming left V 10 bases short and J 1 base short, with 14 bases between. CDR3 size: 13 residues. The CDR3 DNA reads as TGTGCCACGGGGGGACATACGTCCTACGAGCAGTACTTC. It specifies CATGGHTSYEQYF.

The chain joins TRBV7-2 to TRBJ1-2, with 9 bases lining up with TRBD1. Germline V CDR1 and CDR2: SGHTA, FQGNSA. V lost 5 bases and J lost 7; bases outside the gene matches: 8. The CDR3 extends over 14 amino acids. The CDR3 region is CASSGGGTGSGYTF. The CDR3 nucleotides are TGTGCCAGCAGCGGAGGCGGGACAGGGTCTGGCTACACCTTC.

This clonotype turned up a few times. The chain is built from TRBV7-2 and TRBJ2-5, with unresolved D. The J call may be in error: the DNA end matches TRBJ2-7 better. Germline values: CDR1 SGHTA, CDR2 FQGNSA. The CDR3 loop spans 14 amino acids. CDR3 loop: CASSLGSDWYEQYF. CDR3 nucleotide sequence: TGTGCCAGCAGCTTAGGATCCGACTGGTACGAGCAGTACTTC.

The chain combines TRBV7-2 with TRBJ2-3; 10 nucleotides line up with TRBD2. Per the germline V gene, CDR1 is SGHTA and CDR2 is FQGNSA. The CDR3 spans 16 residues. Unmatched junction bases numbered 1, after V lost 0 bases and J lost 1 base. The CDR3 here is CASSLALAGGTDTQYF. CDR3 DNA sequence: TGTGCCAGCAGCTTAGCGCTAGCGGGAGGCACAGATACGCAGTATTTT.

The chain is built from TRBV29-1 and TRBJ2-5; D remains unclear. V was cut by 3 bases and J by 5 bases, with 16 bases left in between. The germline CDR1 and CDR2 sequences are SQVTM and ANQGSEA. The CDR3 extends over 14 amino acids. CDR3 in amino acids: CSVEVAFGWETQYF. The DNA for the CDR3 is TGCAGCGTTGAGGTGGCGTTTGGTTGGGAGACCCAGTACTTC.

The chain couples TRBV6-6 to TRBJ2-5, with D possibly TRBD2 on 5 matching bases. The V end was cut by 9 bases, the J end by 6 bases, with 17 bases between. CDR3 size: 13 residues. Germline values: CDR1 MNHNY, CDR2 SVGAGI (reference sequence). CDR3 nucleotide sequence: TGTGCCAGTCTACCTGCGTCCGGGAAGACCCAGTACTTC. Residues: CASLPASGKTQYF.

DNA for the CDR3: TGTGCCAGCAGCAATAGCGGGGCGGGAGATACGCAGTATTTT. It encodes CASSNSGAGDTQYF. The V and J genes are TRBV7-2 and TRBJ2-3, with 8 bases lining up with TRBD2. In germline, CDR1 is SGHTA, CDR2 FQGNSA. The CDR3 is made up of 14 amino acids. V trimming: 5 bases; J trimming: 5 bases; junction bases outside the gene matches: 6.